These T cell receptor beta chains were read from a single sample in a study of blood T cell repertoires in COVID-19. Repertoires were generated with immunoSEQ multiplex PCR, while TCRdb's copy carries only in-frame clones and drops some. In the table there are 150,000 to 200,000 clones, around 80% of which are singletons. The source material was peripheral blood. Receptors originate from a woman older than 75 with acute or convalescent COVID-19. The CDR3 runs from the conserved cysteine through the conserved F or W. The D gene is left open where the match is weak. Only part of the rows carry a size: once, few, many, or a class if the clone is expanded.

. TRBJ2-7 once TRBV7-9 TGTGCCAGCAGCTTAGCGCAGGGATATTCTGAGGAGCAGTACTTC CASSLAQGYSEEQYF
. TRBJ1-1 . TRBV12-3/TRBV12-4 TGTGCCAGCAGTAGCGGACTCGGCGGTGAAGCTTTCTTT CASSSGLGGEAFF
. TRBJ2-5 . TRBV15 TGTGCCGTAGGGGGATTAGAGGAGACCCAGTACTTC CAVGGLEETQYF
. TRBJ2-3 . TRBV27 TGTGCCAGCAGTTTATCGCACAGCTCGTGGACGCAGTATTTT CASSLSHSSWTQYF
TRBD2 TRBJ2-1 . TRBV18 TGTGCCAGCTCATCTTTCAGTGCAGGGACTAGCGGGTACAATGAGCAGTTCTTC CASSSFSAGTSGYNEQFF
TRBD1 TRBJ2-2 . TRBV7-3 TGTGCCAGCAGCGCCGGGACAGCGAACACCGGGGAGCTGTTTTTT CASSAGTANTGELFF
TRBD1 TRBJ1-1 . TRBV19 TGTGCCAGTAGTATTATAGGGGGCGTTACTGAAGCTTTCTTT CASSIIGGVTEAFF
. TRBJ2-7 few TRBV7-2 TGTGCCAGCAGCTTGGACCTCGGGGGCTACGAGCAGTACTTC CASSLDLGGYEQYF
. TRBJ1-6 few TRBV27 TGTGCCAGCAGTTTTCAATCTTCACCCCTCCACTTT CASSFQSSPLHF
. TRBJ2-1 . TRBV27 TGTGCCAGCAGTCAAGCAAGGGGTATCTTCTTC CASSQARGIFF
. TRBJ2-3 . TRBV11-2 TGTGCCAGCAGCCGGACGAGCGGAGACACAGATACGCAGTATTTT CASSRTSGDTDTQYF
TRBD2 TRBJ2-1 . TRBV20-1 TGCAGTGCTAGTCGACTAGCGCGGGAGAATGAGCAGTTCTTC CSASRLARENEQFF
TRBD2 TRBJ2-3 . TRBV28 TGTGCCAGCAGTTTCCCAATAGCGGGAGGGGGCACAGATACGCAGTATTTT CASSFPIAGGGTDTQYF
. TRBJ2-7 . TRBV6-5 TGTGCCAGCAGTTACTTCCCCCTTAGGCAGTACTTC CASSYFPLRQYF
. TRBJ2-2 . TRBV10-3 TGTGCCATCAGGGGGCAGGGGCCCGGGGAGCTGTTTTTT CAIRGQGPGELFF
TRBD1 TRBJ1-5 . TRBV6-6 TGTGCCAGCAGTTTCGACAGGGGGGATCAGCCCCAGCATTTT CASSFDRGDQPQHF
TRBD1 TRBJ2-2 . TRBV9 TGTGCCAGCAGCGTAGAAGGGACAGGGACCGGGGAGCTGTTTTTT CASSVEGTGTGELFF
. TRBJ2-1 . TRBV5-1 TGCGCCAGCAGCCAGATACAGGGTCTTGAGCAGTTCTTC CASSQIQGLEQFF
. TRBJ1-1 . TRBV27 TGTGCCAGCAGTCGCAAGACAGGAAGGGCTTTCTTT CASSRKTGRAFF
. TRBJ1-1 . TRBV2 TGTGCCAGCAGTTTGAGTCGGGACACTGAAGCTTTCTTT CASSLSRDTEAFF
. TRBJ1-2 . TRBV13 TGTGCCAGCAGCTTAGAGAGCGACCATGGCTACACCTTC CASSLESDHGYTF
. TRBJ1-2 . TRBV30 TGTGCCTGGAGTGCGTCAGACAGACCTAACTATGGCTACACCTTC CAWSASDRPNYGYTF
TRBD2 TRBJ2-3 . TRBV6-2/TRBV6-3 TGTGCCAGCAGTTTCCTGACTAGCGGGGGGGCGATAATCACAGATACGCAGTATTTT CASSFLTSGGAIITDTQYF
TRBD1 TRBJ1-1 . TRBV24-1 TGTGCCACCAGACCCGGGACAGGCGGAAACACTGAAGCTTTCTTT CATRPGTGGNTEAFF
. TRBJ1-2 . TRBV10-3 TGTGCCATCAGTGAGAATGACAGTCGGTATGGCTACACCTTC CAISENDSRYGYTF
TRBD1 TRBJ2-7 . TRBV5-6 TGTGCCAGCAGCCGTACCGGGACAGAATACGAGCAGTACTTC CASSRTGTEYEQYF
. TRBJ1-1 . TRBV6-6 TGTGCCAGCAGTTCTACCAGCGGCGAAGCTTTCTTT CASSSTSGEAFF
. TRBJ2-1 . TRBV4-2 TGTGCCAGCAGCCAAGGTGGGACAAACTCCTACAATGAGCAGTTCTTC CASSQGGTNSYNEQFF
TRBD1 TRBJ1-6 . TRBV19 TGTGCCAGTAGGTCCCCGGCCGGGACAGGGGAAAATTCACCCCTCCACTTT CASRSPAGTGENSPLHF
. TRBJ2-1 . TRBV5-1 TGCGCCAGCAGCTTGGCTACAGGGACCTACAATGAGCAGTTCTTC CASSLATGTYNEQFF
. TRBJ2-6 . TRBV5-6 TGTGCCAGCAGCCGGACAGTCACCTCTGGGGCCAACGTCCTGACTTTC CASSRTVTSGANVLTF
. TRBJ1-2 . TRBV6-5 TGTGCCAGCAGTTACGGGGAGGGGGATGGCTACACCTTC CASSYGEGDGYTF
TRBD2 TRBJ2-7 . TRBV7-9 TGTGCCAGCAGTACTGACGGAGCGGGAGGGTTCGAGCAGTACTTC CASSTDGAGGFEQYF
TRBD1 TRBJ2-3 . TRBV4-3 TGCGCCAGCAGCCAAGTCACAGGGGGCACAGATACGCAGTATTTT CASSQVTGGTDTQYF
. TRBJ2-5 . TRBV7-2 TGTGCCAGCAGCTTAATCGAGGAGACCCAGTACTTC CASSLIEETQYF
. TRBJ2-7 . TRBV6-2/TRBV6-3 TGTGCCAGCAGTTACTCGATCGCCGGAGATTTCTCCTACGAGCAGTACTTC CASSYSIAGDFSYEQYF
TRBD1 TRBJ1-2 . TRBV18 TGTGCCAGCTCACCTCCCTCGACAGGGTTGAGCGGCTACACCTTC CASSPPSTGLSGYTF